This T cell receptor (beta chain) was identified during a study of response to subunit inactivated influenza vaccine (dated 2018 in TCRdb). With respect to the entire study: The study used deep quantitative T cell receptor repertoire profiling to track responses to a trivalent subunit inactivated influenza vaccine. Broader findings and caveats from the paper: The authors suggested that each seasonal influenza vaccination may recruit only a limited number of new T cells.

This clonotype was seen a few times. What this receptor recognizes is not known. No qualities accompany the bases; no much larger clone lies one base away. V loses 6 bases at its end and J loses 7 bases; junction bases beyond the gene matches: 16. The germline V gene (reference sequence) gives CDR1 as DFQATT and CDR2 as SNEGSKA. The CDR3 covers 16 residues, taking in both the cysteine and the phenylalanine. Only CDR3 DNA is held: 48 bases, read in frame from base 1. Library preparation used RT-PCR. Sequencing took place on an Illumina HiSeq 2500. TCRdb trimmed public reads at Q25 via fastp, called clones via MiXCR and kept in-frame beta chains. Here each entry gathers all rows of one CDR3 protein and keeps the most common genes and DNA. In this sample the table shows 550,000 to 600,000 distinct CDR3 sequences, roughly 12% of which occur a single time. The biggest ten clones account for roughly 10% of the sample.

The specimen was PBMCs from blood, collected on the day of vaccination. The rearrangement joined TRBV20-1 to TRBJ2-3; TRBD2 agrees with 10 junctional bases. This receptor was obtained from a man aged 50 to 59 who received an inactivated influenza vaccine. Donor details come from another sample of the same person, matched by shared clones. CDR3 loop: CSATGTLAGVLNTQYF. The DNA sequence is TGCAGTGCAACGGGGACCCTAGCGGGAGTATTAAATACGCAGTATTTT.